This entry describes one T cell receptor beta chain. Time point indicated: before natalizumab initiation. This entry belongs to a study of multiple sclerosis patients with progressive multifocal leukoencephalopathy. The V gene's germline CDR1 is SGHAT and CDR2 FQNNGV. The V and J ends lost 3 bases and 7 bases respectively, with 13 bases between them. The CDR3 covers 15 residues. Using immunoSEQ multiplex PCR, the repertoire was profiled, and TCRdb retains in-frame clones only, with some absent. Here the sample spans around 28,000 clones, more than 75% being singletons. The sequence derives from a human donor with multiple sclerosis. This chain joins TRBV11-2 and TRBJ1-6; D may be TRBD1 (5 bases). The specimen sequenced was PBMCs. In nucleotides, the CDR3 is TGTGCCAGCAGCTTGGTTGGGGGGACGAATTCACCCCTCCACTTT. It encodes CASSLVGGTNSPLHF.